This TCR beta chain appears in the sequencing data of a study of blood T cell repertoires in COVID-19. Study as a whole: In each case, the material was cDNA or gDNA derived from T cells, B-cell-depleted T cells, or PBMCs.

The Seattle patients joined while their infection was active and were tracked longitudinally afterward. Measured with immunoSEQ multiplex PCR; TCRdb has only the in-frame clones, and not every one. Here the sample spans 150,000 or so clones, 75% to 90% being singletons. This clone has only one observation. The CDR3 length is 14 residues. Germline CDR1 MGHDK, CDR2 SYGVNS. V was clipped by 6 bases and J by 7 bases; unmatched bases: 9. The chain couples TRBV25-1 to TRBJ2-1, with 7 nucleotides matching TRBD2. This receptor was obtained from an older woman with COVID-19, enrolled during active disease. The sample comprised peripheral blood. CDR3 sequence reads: CASRGGKGDNEQFF. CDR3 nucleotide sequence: TGTGCCAGCAGGGGGGGGAAAGGGGATAATGAGCAGTTCTTC.